This TCR beta chain is drawn from a study of T cell changes during pregnancy in multiple sclerosis. Data came from immunoSEQ multiplex PCR; TCRdb stores just in-frame clones and leaves some out. The sample has 55,000 to 70,000 clones, approximately 90% seen once. This CDR3 has 14 amino acids. The germline CDR1 and CDR2 sequences are MNHEY and SMNVEV (reference sequence). V dropped 6 bases and J dropped 3; count of bases not matched to a gene: 5. Sample: peripheral blood, taken in the first trimester of pregnancy. The rearrangement links TRBV27 to TRBJ2-3, with 8 bases matching TRBD1. This receptor was identified in a female donor in good health, enrolled as a control in a pregnancy study. The CDR3 is CASRDRGWTDTQYF. The CDR3 DNA sequence: TGTGCCAGCAGAGACAGGGGATGGACAGATACGCAGTATTTT.